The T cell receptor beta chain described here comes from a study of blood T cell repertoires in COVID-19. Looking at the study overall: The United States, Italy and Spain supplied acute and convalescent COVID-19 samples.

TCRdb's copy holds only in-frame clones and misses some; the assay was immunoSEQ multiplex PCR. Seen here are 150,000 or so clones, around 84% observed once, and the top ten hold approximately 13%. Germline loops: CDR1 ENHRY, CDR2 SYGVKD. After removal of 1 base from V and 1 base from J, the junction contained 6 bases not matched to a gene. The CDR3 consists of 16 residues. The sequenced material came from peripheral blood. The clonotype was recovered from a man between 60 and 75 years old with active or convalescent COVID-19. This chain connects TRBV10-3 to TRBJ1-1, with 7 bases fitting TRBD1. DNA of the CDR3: TGTGCCATCAGTGAGTATACGGGACAGCAGAACACTGAAGCTTTCTTT. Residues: CAISEYTGQQNTEAFF.